This TCR beta chain was documented in a study of blood T cell repertoires in COVID-19. Study overall: Sites across the United States, Italy and Spain contributed samples from acute and convalescent COVID-19. T cells, B-cell-depleted T cells, or PBMCs provided the cDNA or gDNA that served as material.

Source study methods: Reference gene primer amplification gave estimated nucleated cell counts. Repertoires were generated with immunoSEQ multiplex PCR, while TCRdb's copy carries only in-frame clones and drops some. V, J and clone size are taken as reported in that table, and D and trimming were inferred from the DNA itself. The sample has about 190,000 clones; approximately 84% are singletons. The source material was peripheral blood. The TCR comes from a woman in her 70s with active or convalescent COVID-19.

The CDR3 protein is CASSLGAGGRNEQFF. In nucleotides, the CDR3 is TGTGCCAGCAGCTTAGGGGCAGGGGGGCGCAATGAGCAGTTCTTC. The chain employs TRBV7-3 and TRBJ2-1, with a weak D call TRBD1 (7 bases). Trimming cost V 2 bases and J 6 bases, with 14 bases left between them. Germline CDR1 reads SGHTA; CDR2 reads FQGTGA. This CDR3 has 15 residues.